Listed here are 15 T cell receptor beta chains from one sample, sequenced in a study of CD8+CD57+ T cells in acquired aplastic anemia. Patients chosen for sequencing had shown CD8+CD57+ cell expansion by flow cytometry. TCR beta VDJ and CDR3 profiles were obtained from a genomic DNA template. TCRdb re-derived calls from the reads in MiXCR, one entry per CDR3 protein. The table includes around 200,000 distinct CDR3 sequences, 65% detected once. The source material was sorted CD4+, CD8+, or CD8+CD57+ T cells (not recorded which) from PBMCs. These receptors all come from a human donor with aplastic anemia.

The genes are TRBV5-1 and TRBJ2-4; 7 bases agree with TRBD1. Germline V gene data show CDR1 as SGHRS and CDR2 as YFSETQ. The V gene end was trimmed by 0 bases and the J gene end by 9 bases; junction bases not matched to a gene: 9. CDR3 size: 15 residues. The DNA for the CDR3 is TGCGCCAGCAGCTTGGGGCAGGGGGACGGTGTCATTCAGTACTTC. This gives the protein CASSLGQGDGVIQYF.

This sequence joins TRBV9 and TRBJ2-3; 9 positions agree with TRBD2. This CDR3 is 17 amino acids long. Germline trimming cut 0 bases from V and 2 bases from J; bases unmatched to any gene: 7. Germline CDR1 and CDR2: SGDLS and YYNGEE. The CDR3 loop is CASSVEGSGGTTDTQYF. The DNA for the CDR3 is TGTGCCAGCAGCGTAGAGGGTAGCGGGGGCACCACAGATACGCAGTATTTT.

The sample holds a few counts of this clonotype. J is TRBJ2-7 and V is TRBV10-3; TRBD2 is a possible D gene (5 bases). The V gene lost 2 bases and the J gene lost 3 bases, with 11 bases spanning the gap. Germline values: CDR1 ENHRY, CDR2 SYGVKD. The CDR3 contains 14 residues. The CDR3 is CAISEGNGIYEQYF. In DNA, the CDR3 is TGTGCCATCAGTGAGGGGAACGGGATCTACGAGCAGTACTTC.

The sample holds a few counts of this clonotype. The chain joins TRBV20-1 to TRBJ1-2, with 7 bases identical to TRBD1. In germline, CDR1 is DFQATT, CDR2 SNEGSKA (reference sequence). V was pared by 2 bases and J by 1 base, with 13 bases of the junction left unmatched. CDR3 length: 17 residues. The CDR3 bases are TGCAGTGCTAGATCAGGGGGAGGGTCCGGGGATAACTATGGCTACACCTTC. Its protein is CSARSGGGSGDNYGYTF.

The J gene is TRBJ2-2, the V gene TRBV9; unclear D gene. The CDR3 loop spans 16 amino acids. Germline CDR1 and CDR2: SGDLS and YYNGEE. V lost 0 bases, J lost 4 bases, and 13 bases lay in between. The CDR3: CASSVVPSDITGELFF. In DNA form, the CDR3 reads TGTGCCAGCAGCGTAGTCCCCAGCGACATCACCGGGGAGCTGTTTTTT.

J is TRBJ2-1 and V is TRBV29-1, with 10 bases fitting TRBD2. Germline assignment: CDR1 SQVTM and CDR2 ANQGSEA. Unmatched junction bases numbered 7, after V lost 3 bases and J lost 5 bases. The CDR3 loop spans 15 amino acids. DNA of the CDR3: TGCAGCGTTGAGGAGCGGGAGGGTAGTAACAATGAGCAGTTCTTC. Its translation: CSVEEREGSNNEQFF.

The chain couples TRBV6-2 or TRBV6-3 to TRBJ2-5; unclear D gene. The V gene's germline CDR1 is MNHEY and CDR2 SVGEGT. The CDR3 runs to 13 residues. V was shortened by 0 bases and J by 5 bases, with 7 bases between the two germline ends. CDR3 residues: CASSYSSYETQYF. CDR3 nucleotide sequence: TGTGCCAGCAGTTACTCCAGTTACGAGACCCAGTACTTC.

The rearrangement joins TRBV15 to TRBJ1-1; TRBD1 matches 10 bases. After removal of 6 bases from V and 4 bases from J, the junction contained 8 bases not matched to a gene. CDR3 length equals 15 residues. Germline V gene sequence: CDR1 LNHNV, CDR2 YYDKDF (reference sequence). Here the CDR3 DNA reads TGTGCCACCAGAAACCCGGGACAGGGGAGCACTGAAGCTTTCTTT. Translating it yields CATRNPGQGSTEAFF.

This rearrangement joins TRBV7-8 to TRBJ2-1, with 8 bases aligning to TRBD2. Germline V CDR1 and CDR2: SGHVS, FQNEAQ. V shed 6 bases and J 7 bases; nucleotides not matched to a gene: 11. The CDR3 covers 15 residues. The CDR3 coding sequence is TGTGCCAGCAGACAAGCGGGAGACAGGATTAATGAGCAGTTCTTC. Amino acid sequence: CASRQAGDRINEQFF.

Note on this clonotype: The junction shows a germline mismatch at one end, possibly a read error. The rearrangement links TRBV7-2 to TRBJ2-3; 10 positions match TRBD1. Germline CDR1 is SGHTA and CDR2 is FQGNSA. The CDR3 length is 16 residues. The DNA for the CDR3 is TGCGCCAGCAGCCACCCACGGGACAGGGGCGCAGATACGCAGTATTTT. Translating it yields CASSHPRDRGADTQYF.

The chain recombines TRBV6-1 with TRBJ2-7; a weak D match, TRBD1 (6 bases). CDR3 length equals 12 residues. V lost 11 bases and J lost 0, with 11 bases in between. CDR1 is MNHNS and CDR2 is SASEGT in the germline V gene. The chain's CDR3 is CAGGQTSYEQYF. For the CDR3, the DNA is TGTGCCGGTGGACAGACCTCCTACGAGCAGTACTTC.

The chain couples TRBV2 to TRBJ1-1, with D hard to call. The CDR3 consists of 11 residues. Germline V gene data show CDR1 as SNHLY and CDR2 as FYNNEI. V lost 7 bases to trimming and J lost 5 bases, with 8 bases between them. The CDR3 region is CASITGTEAFF. The CDR3 nucleotides read TGTGCCAGCATAACCGGGACTGAAGCTTTCTTT.

The rearrangement uses TRBV20-1 and TRBJ2-1, with 8 bases lining up with TRBD2. The CDR3 extends over 14 amino acids. V was clipped by 5 bases and J by 3 bases; unmatched bases: 6. The germline V gene encodes CDR1 DFQATT and CDR2 SNEGSKA (reference sequence). The chain's CDR3 is CSAQDTSGYNEQFF. The DNA of the CDR3 is TGCAGTGCTCAGGATACTAGCGGCTACAATGAGCAGTTCTTC.

The V gene is TRBV10-3, the J gene TRBJ2-3, with 10 positions matching TRBD1. Germline V gene lookup returns CDR1 ENHRY and CDR2 SYGVKD. Trimming removed 10 bases from V and 0 bases from J; junction bases left unmatched: 7. The CDR3 has 15 residues. The CDR3 nucleotides are TGTGCCACCACCGAGGGACAGGGGAGCACAGATACGCAGTATTTT. This gives the protein CATTEGQGSTDTQYF.

The chain is built from TRBV7-3 and TRBJ2-5; D may be TRBD2 (6 bases). Germline V gene data show CDR1 as SGHTA and CDR2 as FQGTGA. Trimming left V 3 bases short and J 0 bases short, with 8 bases between. The CDR3 is made up of 14 amino acids. The CDR3 bases are TGTGCCAGCAGCTTGAGACTAGACCAAGAGACCCAGTACTTC. Protein product: CASSLRLDQETQYF. Looking up the rest from reference TRBV7-3 and TRBJ2-5 gives the full variable domain: GAGVSQTPSNKVTEKGKYVELRCDPISGHTALYWYRQSLGQGPEFLIYFQGTGAADDSGLPNDRFFAVRPEGSVSTLKIQRTERGDSAVYLCASSLRLDQETQYFGPGTRLLVL.